The clone carrying this TCR beta chain was seen at least ten times. TCRdb reprocessed the PCR reads via MiXCR and lists one record per CDR3 protein. The sample has 35,000 or so distinct CDR3 sequences; under 20% are singletons. The sample comes from a study of molecular identifiers for immune sequencing clone quantification. This CDR3 region has 16 residues. Germline V gene lookup returns CDR1 SQVTM and CDR2 ANQGSEA. The V segment lost 1 base and the J segment 0 bases; nucleotides outside the gene matches: 1. The TCR was taken from a human donor in good health. Some libraries in this study had Jurkat cell RNA spiked in. Sequencing was carried out using naive CD8+ T cells from blood, with Jurkat cell RNA spiked in. Subset: FACS-sorted CD8+CD4-CCR7+CD45RA+ naive T cells. This chain uses TRBV29-1 with TRBJ2-2, with TRBD2 matching 11 bases. The CDR3 here is CSVEGLAGSNTGELFF. The CDR3 nucleotides read TGCAGCGTTGAAGGACTAGCGGGGTCGAACACCGGGGAGCTGTTTTTT.